This TCR beta chain was obtained from a study of OX40 agonist ivuxolimab in advanced cancers. As regards this clone: As yet, its antigen is unknown.

Study findings and constraints: CD4+ T cells averaged fewer expanded clones than CD8+ T cells.

The CDR3 runs 15 residues. The trim removed 4 bases at V and 7 bases at J, leaving 8 bases unmatched. Germline values: CDR1 SGHDT, CDR2 YYEEEE. Sequenced by immunoSEQ multiplex PCR; TCRdb stores in-frame clones only, minus some. The profile covers about 50,000 clones, with 70% to 85% appearing a single time and approximately 13% taken by the ten largest. This clonotype was obtained from an adult with an advanced solid tumor such as melanoma, head and neck, liver or kidney cancer. This chain connects TRBV5-6 to TRBJ1-5, with TRBD1 matching over 10 bases. This material consisted of CD4+ or CD8+ T cells sorted from blood, taken in a trial of the OX40 agonist ivuxolimab. In nucleotides, the CDR3 is TGTGCCAGCAGCACCGGGACAGGGGAAGGACAGCCCCAGCATTTT. Translating it yields CASSTGTGEGQPQHF.